Each of the 20 T cell receptor beta chains below was sequenced from the same sample in a study of shared T cell receptors in the human thymus. TCRdb's copy holds only in-frame clones and misses some; the assay was immunoSEQ multiplex PCR. The sample includes about 380,000 clones, just under 95% of them seen just once. Sequencing was carried out using thymocytes. Receptors were obtained from a human donor.

The J gene is TRBJ2-1, the V gene TRBV28; maybe TRBD1 (7 bases). This CDR3 has 16 amino acids. Deletions cut 1 base from V and 4 bases from J, with 14 bases between. Per the germline V gene, CDR1 is MDHEN and CDR2 is SYDVKM. The CDR3 region has the DNA TGTGCCAGCAGTTTATTGCGGGACAGAGTATACAATGAGCAGTTCTTC. Amino acid sequence: CASSLLRDRVYNEQFF.

This CDR3 is CATAVELAGGKSYNEQFF. The CDR3 DNA sequence: TGTGCCACGGCCGTCGAGCTAGCGGGGGGGAAGTCCTACAATGAGCAGTTCTTC. The chain uses TRBV15 and TRBJ2-1; the match to TRBD2 covers 12 bases. Trimming cost V 9 bases and J 1 base; bases outside gene matches: 13. Germline V lookup: CDR1 LNHNV, CDR2 YYDKDF (reference sequence). The CDR3 is made up of 18 amino acids.

The rearrangement joins TRBV7-2 to TRBJ1-5; 8 bases are a match to TRBD1. The CDR3 is 15 amino acids. CDR1 and CDR2 from the germline V gene are SGHTA and FQGNSA. After removal of 3 bases from V and 5 bases from J, the junction contained 6 bases not matched to a gene. CDR3 region: CASSFHNRGDQPQHF. The CDR3 DNA follows: TGTGCCAGCAGCTTCCATAACAGGGGGGATCAGCCCCAGCATTTT.

The chain recombines TRBV29-1 with TRBJ1-1, with D tentatively TRBD1 (5 bases). V was pared by 8 bases and J by 5 bases, with 21 bases between. From germline, CDR1 is SQVTM and CDR2 ANQGSEA. This CDR3 has 14 residues. The chain's CDR3 is CSPCESTGGTEAFF. The CDR3 bases are TGCAGCCCTTGTGAATCTACTGGGGGGACTGAAGCTTTCTTT.

The rearrangement uses TRBV18 and TRBJ1-1, with 8 bases aligning to TRBD1. The CDR3 extends over 13 amino acids. V was pared by 0 bases and J by 11 bases, with 5 bases of the junction left unmatched. Germline CDR1 reads KGHSH; CDR2 reads LQKENI. CDR3 amino acids: CASSPPDRVRAFF. DNA for the CDR3: TGTGCCAGCTCACCACCGGACAGGGTCCGGGCTTTCTTT.

The chain is built from TRBV18 and TRBJ2-7; D is ambiguous. This CDR3 is 16 amino acids long. Germline CDR1 reads KGHSH; CDR2 reads LQKENI. Trimming took off 1 base at V and 1 base at J, with 14 bases between the two ends. The CDR3 spells CASSPLPGRISYEQYF. The CDR3 bases are TGTGCCAGCTCACCACTACCGGGCCGAATTTCCTACGAGCAGTACTTC.

The chain combines TRBV4-1 with TRBJ1-5; tentatively, D is TRBD1 (5 bases). The V gene lost 0 bases and the J gene lost 3 bases, with 21 bases spanning the gap. Germline V CDR1 and CDR2: MGHRA, YSYEKL. This CDR3 region has 19 residues. CDR3 sequence: CASSQDITGGKDSNQPQHF. In DNA form, the CDR3 reads TGCGCCAGCAGCCAAGATATAACGGGGGGGAAAGACTCCAATCAGCCCCAGCATTTT.

In this sample, this clone turned up once. The CDR3 sequence is CSVLPPGSPPNTGELFF. For the CDR3, the DNA is TGCAGCGTTTTACCGCCCGGGAGTCCCCCGAACACCGGGGAGCTGTTTTTT. The chain employs TRBV29-1 and TRBJ2-2, with D maybe TRBD2 (6 bases). CDR1 is SQVTM and CDR2 is ANQGSEA in the germline V gene. Deletions cut 5 bases from V and 0 bases from J, with 19 bases between. The CDR3 spans 17 residues.

The DNA for the CDR3 is TGTGCCAGCAGTTTATCTTACCGGGTGCGAAGCTATGGCTACACCTTC. This gives the protein CASSLSYRVRSYGYTF. The chain employs TRBV27 and TRBJ1-2; D is undetermined. The CDR3 covers 16 residues. Deletions cut 0 bases from V and 4 bases from J, with 15 bases between. Germline values: CDR1 MNHEY, CDR2 SMNVEV (reference sequence).

J is TRBJ2-2 and V is TRBV19, with TRBD2 matching 10 bases. Germline CDR1 and CDR2: LNHDA and SQIVND (reference sequence). This CDR3 has 15 residues. J was trimmed by 3 bases and V by 8 bases; bases with no gene match: 6. The CDR3 region is CASLTGTSDTGELFF. CDR3 nucleotide sequence: TGTGCCAGTTTAACCGGGACTAGCGACACCGGGGAGCTGTTTTTT.

The chain couples TRBV27 to TRBJ2-1; TRBD2 aligns across 9 bases. CDR1 is MNHEY, CDR2 SMNVEV, per germline (reference sequence). CDR3 size: 16 residues. Trimming at V came to 6 bases and at J to 4 bases, leaving 10 bases not matched to a gene. CDR3 protein: CASSSSGVGLYNEQFF. Written as DNA, the CDR3 is TGTGCCAGCAGCTCTAGCGGGGTGGGGCTTTACAATGAGCAGTTCTTC.

This chain uses TRBV27 with TRBJ2-7; perhaps TRBD1 as D (5 bases). Germline CDR1 is MNHEY and CDR2 is SMNVEV (reference sequence). V dropped 2 bases and J dropped 0 bases, with 14 bases sitting between them. This CDR3 region has 16 residues. CDR3 in amino acids: CASSLGPTGSSYEQYF. CDR3 nucleotide sequence: TGTGCCAGCAGTTTAGGTCCTACAGGTTCCTCCTACGAGCAGTACTTC.

The chain has TRBV4-1 and TRBJ2-1, with D possibly being TRBD2 (6 bases). There are 18 residues in the CDR3. Germline CDR1 reads MGHRA; CDR2 reads YSYEKL. V was shortened by 8 bases and J by 6 bases, with 29 bases between the two germline ends. The DNA of the CDR3 is TGCGCCAGCCAAAAGACTCTGTCGGGACTCCCCTTGGGCAATGAGCAGTTCTTC. Its translation: CASQKTLSGLPLGNEQFF.

CDR3 residues: CASSLTERNPSYEQYF. The CDR3 DNA reads TGTGCCAGCAGTTTGACGGAGAGAAACCCTTCCTACGAGCAGTACTTC. The chain uses TRBV27 and TRBJ2-7; no definite D call. Germline V gives CDR1 MNHEY, CDR2 SMNVEV (reference sequence). Trimming shortened V by 3 bases and J by 1 base, and 16 bases separated the two germline ends. CDR3 length: 16 amino acids.

The V call is TRBV7-9, the J call TRBJ2-6; TRBD2 is a possible D gene (5 bases). Per the germline V gene, CDR1 is SEHNR and CDR2 is FQNEAQ (reference sequence). V was shortened by 7 bases and J by 0 bases, with 22 bases between the two germline ends. This CDR3 has 19 residues. The DNA for the CDR3 is TGTGCCAGCAACTTGGGAGCCAGAGATGACCGCTCTGGGGCCAACGTCCTGACTTTC. Translated: CASNLGARDDRSGANVLTF.

This chain connects TRBV4-1 to TRBJ2-7, with TRBD1 matching 12 bases. V shed 4 bases and J 5 bases; nucleotides not matched to a gene: 9. Germline CDR1 is MGHRA and CDR2 is YSYEKL. The CDR3 is 16 residues long. The CDR3 sequence: CASSPGQGALRDEQYF. CDR3 coding DNA: TGCGCCAGCAGCCCGGGACAGGGGGCCCTGAGGGACGAGCAGTACTTC.

The V gene is TRBV28, the J gene TRBJ2-7, with TRBD2 matching 8 bases. Per the germline V gene, CDR1 is MDHEN and CDR2 is SYDVKM. V trimming: 5 bases; J trimming: 3 bases; junction bases outside the gene matches: 18. The CDR3 is 18 residues long. DNA for the CDR3: TGTGCCAGCAGTCCCCCCGACCGGGAAGCGGGAGTGTTCTACGAGCAGTACTTC. Amino acids: CASSPPDREAGVFYEQYF.

The CDR3 loop reads CASSHRGVTSGRRVKDTQYF. CDR3 coding DNA: TGTGCCAGCAGCCACAGGGGAGTGACTAGCGGGAGGAGGGTTAAAGATACGCAGTATTTT. The chain carries TRBV11-3 and TRBJ2-3; TRBD2 agrees at 13 bases. The V segment lost 5 bases and the J segment 5 bases; nucleotides outside the gene matches: 19. This CDR3 comprises 20 residues. Looked up from germline, CDR1 is SGHNT and CDR2 is YENEEA.

The chain joins TRBV19 to TRBJ2-7; 9 bases align to TRBD1. Germline values: CDR1 LNHDA, CDR2 SQIVND (reference sequence). The length of the CDR3 is 17 residues. V shed 6 bases and J 3 bases; nucleotides not matched to a gene: 15. The CDR3 coding sequence is TGTGCCAGTAGCTCCCAACCGGGACAGGGCCCTGACTACGAGCAGTACTTC. The encoded protein is CASSSQPGQGPDYEQYF. Using reference TRBV19 and TRBJ2-7 for the parts outside the CDR3, the full variable domain is DGGITQSPKYLFRKEGQNVTLSCEQNLNHDAMYWYRQDPGQGLRLIYYSQIVNDFQKGDIAEGYSVSREKKESFPLTVTSAQKNPTAFYLCASSSQPGQGPDYEQYFGPGTRLTVT.

This chain links TRBV7-9 with TRBJ2-1; 10 nucleotides line up with TRBD2. This CDR3 region has 18 residues. Looked up from germline, CDR1 is SEHNR and CDR2 is FQNEAQ (reference sequence). J lost 0 bases, V lost 5 bases, and 10 bases had no gene match. The CDR3 is CASSQGLAGASSYNEQFF. DNA for the CDR3: TGTGCCAGCAGCCAGGGGCTAGCGGGAGCGAGCTCCTACAATGAGCAGTTCTTC.